A selection of T cell receptor beta chains follows, all from one sample in a study of OX40 agonist ivuxolimab in advanced cancers. Clones were sequenced by immunoSEQ multiplex PCR, and TCRdb holds only the in-frame ones, with some missing. The sample carries over 85,000 clones, roughly 89% recorded once. Source: CD4+ or CD8+ T cells sorted from blood, taken in a trial of the OX40 agonist ivuxolimab. The receptors come from an adult with an advanced solid tumor such as melanoma, head and neck, liver or kidney cancer. The CDR3 runs from the conserved cysteine through the conserved F or W. The order of the fields is clone size, J gene, V gene, D gene, CDR3 DNA, CDR3 protein. D genes are given only for firm matches. The size entry is marked missing in some rows and otherwise reads once, few, many or a size class.

>NA|TRBJ1-1|TRBV6-6|NA
TGTGCCAGCAGTTACTCGTACAGGTCTGAAGCTTTCTTT
CASSYSYRSEAFF
>NA|TRBJ1-1|TRBV9|NA
TGTGCCAGCAGCGTTCATATTGGGGGAGGGACTGAAGCTTTCTTT
CASSVHIGGGTEAFF
>NA|TRBJ2-7|TRBV15|NA
TGTGCCACCAGCAGAGAGCGCGGGACTTCCTACGAGCAGTACTTC
CATSRERGTSYEQYF
>NA|TRBJ1-2|TRBV6-4|NA
TGTGCCAGCAGTGTAACAGGAGCTAACTATGGCTACACCTTC
CASSVTGANYGYTF
>NA|TRBJ1-1|TRBV5-6|NA
TGTGCCAGCAGCTTGGCCGGGAGGGACACTGAAGCTTTCTTT
CASSLAGRDTEAFF
>NA|TRBJ1-6|TRBV2|NA
TGTGCCAGCAGTGATATGCGAGATTCACCCCTCCACTTT
CASSDMRDSPLHF
>NA|TRBJ2-7|TRBV4-2|NA
TGTGCCAGCAGCTTGGAACGGACTCGGCCGCAGGAGCAGTACTTC
CASSLERTRPQEQYF
>NA|TRBJ2-7|TRBV19|TRBD1
TGTGCCAGTAGTAGCCGGGACAGTTCCTACGAGCAGTACTTC
CASSSRDSSYEQYF
>NA|TRBJ1-4|TRBV5-1|NA
TGCGCCAGCAGCTTGCGGGGAGGGGATGAAAAACTGTTTTTT
CASSLRGGDEKLFF
>NA|TRBJ1-1|TRBV18|TRBD1
TGTGCCAGCTCACCACTTGGGACAGGGGGTACTGAAGCTTTCTTT
CASSPLGTGGTEAFF
>once|TRBJ2-4|TRBV19|NA
TGTGCCACCCGGAGGGAAGGCAAAAACATTCAGTACTTC
CATRREGKNIQYF
>once|TRBJ2-2|TRBV10-3|NA
TGTGCCATCAGTGAGTCTGGCAGGGAGAACACCGGGGAGCTGTTTTTT
CAISESGRENTGELFF
>few|TRBJ2-7|TRBV21-1|NA
TGTGCCAGCAGCAACTACGAGACTAGCGGAGATTACTCCTACGAGCAGTACTTC
CASSNYETSGDYSYEQYF
>NA|TRBJ2-3|TRBV11-3|NA
TGTGCCAGCAGCTTAGGAGGGGGTAGCACAGATACGCAGTATTTT
CASSLGGGSTDTQYF
>NA|TRBJ2-7|TRBV28|NA
TGTGCCAGCACACAAGGGGCGTCAAGGGCCTACGAGCAGTACTTC
CASTQGASRAYEQYF
>NA|TRBJ2-5|TRBV6-1|TRBD1
TGTGCCAGCAGTGAATCACTACAGGGGGAAGAGACCCAGTACTTC
CASSESLQGEETQYF
>once|TRBJ2-3|TRBV7-2|TRBD2
TGTGCCAGCAGCTTAGTAGCGGGACTGTACGGCACAGATACGCAGTATTTT
CASSLVAGLYGTDTQYF
>NA|TRBJ1-5|TRBV21-1|NA
TGTGCCAGCAGTACCACGTTGGAGGGCAATCAGCCCCAGCATTTT
CASSTTLEGNQPQHF
>NA|TRBJ2-7|TRBV5-1|TRBD2
TGCGCCAGCAGCTTGGTAGTAGCGGGGAGCTCCTACGAGCAGTACTTC
CASSLVVAGSSYEQYF
>NA|TRBJ1-4|TRBV7-6|NA
TGTGCCAGCAGCCGCGGTCAGAAACGTAATGAAAAACTGTTTTTT
CASSRGQKRNEKLFF
>NA|TRBJ1-2|TRBV6-4|NA
TGTGCCCTGGAAGGGACACTTTTTCTCGGCTACACCTTC
CALEGTLFLGYTF
>NA|TRBJ2-3|TRBV7-3|NA
TGTGCCAGCAGCTTAGAAGGGCCAACAACGGCAGATACGCAGTATTTT
CASSLEGPTTADTQYF
>NA|TRBJ2-2|TRBV10-3|TRBD2
TGTGCCACCCTCCCGGGACTAGCGGGAGCAGACACCGGGGAGCTGTTTTTT
CATLPGLAGADTGELFF
>NA|TRBJ2-7|TRBV7-9|NA
TGTGCCAGCAGCTTCGGCCGGGAGCAGTACTTC
CASSFGREQYF
>few|TRBJ2-7|TRBV19|TRBD1
TGTGCCAGTAGTATTACGGGACAGCCGGAAACAGAGTACTTC
CASSITGQPETEYF
>NA|TRBJ1-1|TRBV5-1|TRBD1
TGCGCCAGCAGCTTGGACAGGGGGCTCGCTGAAGCTTTCTTT
CASSLDRGLAEAFF
>NA|TRBJ2-7|TRBV19|NA
TGTGCCAGTAGTGTAGCAGGGACCTACGAGCAGTACTTC
CASSVAGTYEQYF
>NA|TRBJ1-1|TRBV25-1|TRBD1
TGTGCCAGCAGTCCAAGCCCGGGACAGGGGTTCGACACTGAAGCTTTCTTT
CASSPSPGQGFDTEAFF
>NA|TRBJ1-4|TRBV2|TRBD1
TGTGCCAGCAGAGTGGACAGGTATAATGAAAAACTGTTTTTT
CASRVDRYNEKLFF
>NA|TRBJ2-3|TRBV28|NA
TGTGCCAGCAGTTTACCAACCGGGACACGAGCAGATACGCAGTATTTT
CASSLPTGTRADTQYF
>NA|TRBJ1-5|TRBV6-6|NA
TGTGCCAGCAGTCCCTCGGGAAGGGGTGGAGATCAGCCCCAGCATTTT
CASSPSGRGGDQPQHF
>NA|TRBJ1-2|TRBV5-1|TRBD1
TGCGCCAGCAGCTTGGACGGACAGGGCCAGAACTATGGCTACACCTTC
CASSLDGQGQNYGYTF
>NA|TRBJ1-1|TRBV6-1|NA
TGTGCCAGCAACGGGGGGCCGGCTCGGGAAGCTTTCTTT
CASNGGPAREAFF
>NA|TRBJ2-5|TRBV4-1|NA
TGCGCCAGCAGCCAAGATTTCGGCCTTTACGGCGGAGGGGCGGGCCTCGAGACCCAGTACTTC
CASSQDFGLYGGGAGLETQYF
>NA|TRBJ2-1|TRBV15|NA
TGTGCCACCAGCAGAACGACAGAGACACTCAATGAGCAGTTCTTC
CATSRTTETLNEQFF
>NA|TRBJ2-1|TRBV2|NA
TGTGCCAGCAGTTTGGAGAATGAGCAGTTCTTC
CASSLENEQFF
>NA|TRBJ2-1|TRBV4-2|NA
TGTGCCAGCAGCCAAGAGCTCGGGACGACTGAGCAGTTCTTC
CASSQELGTTEQFF
>NA|TRBJ1-2|TRBV6-1|TRBD1
TGTGCCAGCAGTGTAACAGGGGATGGCTATGGCTACACCTTC
CASSVTGDGYGYTF
>NA|TRBJ1-1|TRBV7-6|NA
TGTGCCAGCAGCTTAGGGGTAGGGGGGAACACTGAAGCTTTCTTT
CASSLGVGGNTEAFF
>NA|TRBJ1-1|TRBV18|NA
TGTGCCAGCTCACCAGACCGACAGGCTGGCCCCTCTGAAGCTTTCTTT
CASSPDRQAGPSEAFF
>NA|TRBJ1-1|TRBV19|TRBD1
TGTGCCAGTAGTATAGGGGGACAGGGAAGCACTGAAGCTTTCTTT
CASSIGGQGSTEAFF
>NA|TRBJ2-4|TRBV19|NA
TGTGCCAGTAGTAAGCCCCCGGGAGCGGGCGAAGGTATTCAGTACTTC
CASSKPPGAGEGIQYF
>NA|TRBJ2-2|TRBV4-2|NA
TGTGCCAGCAGCCAAGCCGGAATAGCGGACAACACCGGGGAGCTGTTTTTT
CASSQAGIADNTGELFF
>NA|TRBJ1-3|TRBV28|NA
TGTGCCAGCACCCTAGGAGGAGGGGGTAAAAGAAACACCATATATTTT
CASTLGGGGKRNTIYF
>NA|TRBJ2-5|TRBV2|TRBD1
TGTGCCAGTGTGGGACAGGCAGGTTTCCAGCAGTACTTC
CASVGQAGFQQYF
>NA|TRBJ1-5|TRBV2|NA
TGTGCCAGCAGCCAGGCTGGAGGCAATCAGCCCCAGCATTTT
CASSQAGGNQPQHF
>NA|TRBJ1-2|TRBV7-8|NA
TGTGCCAGCAGCTCTAGCCGGGTGGGGTATGGCTACACCTTC
CASSSSRVGYGYTF
>NA|TRBJ2-2|TRBV9|NA
TGTGCCAGCAGCGTAGCTAGGGCCGGGGAGCTGTTTTTT
CASSVARAGELFF
>NA|TRBJ2-1|TRBV7-8|NA
TGTGCCAGCAGCCTACTTGATGAGCAGTTCTTC
CASSLLDEQFF
>NA|TRBJ2-2|TRBV30|NA
TGTGCCTGGAGTTTAGTTAGGGGAGGGGAGCTGTTTTTT
CAWSLVRGGELFF
>NA|TRBJ1-6|TRBV19|NA
TGTGCCAGTAGCCCCTTCGGTTCACCCCTCCACTTT
CASSPFGSPLHF
>NA|TRBJ1-5|TRBV4-3|NA
TGCGCCAGCAGCCAAGGTGCACAGGGTAACGGCAATCAGCCCCAGCATTTT
CASSQGAQGNGNQPQHF
>NA|TRBJ2-1|TRBV5-6|NA
TGTGCCAGCAGCTTGGTTGGGGTGTGGGGGGAGGTCTACAATGAGCAGTTCTTC
CASSLVGVWGEVYNEQFF